The rows below give T cell receptor beta chains drawn from one sample of a study of T cells after yellow fever vaccination. Via MiXCR, TCRdb re-called the 5' RACE reads, giving one row per CDR3 protein. Altogether over 120,000 distinct CDR3 sequences are present, just over 6.5% being singletons, with the ten largest covering about 0.6%. The specimen was CD4+ T cells sorted from PBMCs, collected 10 days after the yellow fever booster vaccination. The receptors here all came from a man aged 25-45 years who received the YFV17D yellow fever vaccine. The CDR3 runs from the conserved cysteine through the conserved F or W. Each record gives: V gene, J gene, clone size, D gene, CDR3 protein, CDR3 DNA. The D gene is left open where the match is weak. The size field is filled for only some rows; it gives once, few, many or a size class.

V gene: TRBV7-2; J gene: TRBJ2-7; clone size: many; D gene: NA; CDR3 protein: CASSYRGSSSYEQYF; CDR3 DNA: TGTGCCAGCAGCTATCGGGGCAGCTCCTCCTACGAGCAGTACTTC
V gene: TRBV20-1; J gene: TRBJ1-6; clone size: many; D gene: NA; CDR3 protein: CSASEQAFFPLHF; CDR3 DNA: TGCAGTGCTAGTGAGCAGGCCTTTTTCCCCCTCCACTTT
V gene: TRBV27; J gene: TRBJ2-1; clone size: many; D gene: TRBD2; CDR3 protein: CASSSLAGGLYNEQFF; CDR3 DNA: TGTGCCAGCAGTTCTTTAGCGGGAGGGCTATACAATGAGCAGTTCTTC
V gene: TRBV10-2; J gene: TRBJ2-5; clone size: many; D gene: NA; CDR3 protein: CASSESRGTQETQYF; CDR3 DNA: TGCGCCAGCAGTGAGTCCCGGGGGACCCAAGAGACCCAGTACTTC
V gene: TRBV28; J gene: TRBJ2-3; clone size: NA; D gene: TRBD2; CDR3 protein: CASSSRTSGRIGDTQYF; CDR3 DNA: TGTGCCAGCAGTTCCCGGACTAGCGGGAGGATTGGGGATACGCAGTATTTT
V gene: TRBV4-3; J gene: TRBJ1-2; clone size: many; D gene: NA; CDR3 protein: CASSHPEGNYGYTF; CDR3 DNA: TGCGCCAGCAGCCATCCAGAAGGGAACTATGGCTACACCTTC
V gene: TRBV7-2; J gene: TRBJ2-3; clone size: many; D gene: TRBD2; CDR3 protein: CASSLNEAGTDTQYF; CDR3 DNA: TGTGCCAGCAGCTTAAATGAAGCGGGGACAGATACGCAGTATTTT
V gene: TRBV7-2; J gene: TRBJ2-5; clone size: NA; D gene: NA; CDR3 protein: CASSRQYHETQYF; CDR3 DNA: TGTGCCAGCAGCCGACAGTACCACGAGACCCAGTACTTC
V gene: TRBV6-1; J gene: TRBJ2-1; clone size: NA; D gene: TRBD2; CDR3 protein: CASSRYSGRAPHNEQFF; CDR3 DNA: TGTGCCAGCAGTCGATATAGCGGGAGGGCCCCCCACAATGAGCAGTTCTTC
V gene: TRBV7-2; J gene: TRBJ1-1; clone size: many; D gene: NA; CDR3 protein: CASSQPMNTEAFF; CDR3 DNA: TGTGCCAGCAGTCAGCCTATGAACACTGAAGCTTTCTTT
V gene: TRBV7-2; J gene: TRBJ2-2; clone size: many; D gene: NA; CDR3 protein: CASSSRGGELFF; CDR3 DNA: TGTGCCAGCAGCTCCAGAGGGGGGGAGCTGTTTTTT
V gene: TRBV28; J gene: TRBJ2-7; clone size: many; D gene: TRBD2; CDR3 protein: CASRSGTSGITYEQYF; CDR3 DNA: TGTGCCAGCAGATCCGGGACTAGCGGGATTACCTACGAGCAGTACTTC
V gene: TRBV5-4; J gene: TRBJ2-4; clone size: few; D gene: NA; CDR3 protein: CASSTGQKNIQYF; CDR3 DNA: TGTGCCAGCAGCACCGGTCAGAAAAACATTCAGTACTTC
V gene: TRBV12-3/TRBV12-4; J gene: TRBJ1-2; clone size: many; D gene: NA; CDR3 protein: CASTRRDNYGYTF; CDR3 DNA: TGTGCCAGCACCCGACGGGATAACTATGGCTACACCTTC
V gene: TRBV7-8; J gene: TRBJ2-1; clone size: NA; D gene: TRBD2; CDR3 protein: CASSLLVSRREYNEQFF; CDR3 DNA: TGTGCCAGCAGCTTATTAGTTTCGCGGCGGGAGTACAATGAGCAGTTCTTC
V gene: TRBV20-1; J gene: TRBJ2-7; clone size: many; D gene: TRBD2; CDR3 protein: CSAGTSRIYEQYF; CDR3 DNA: TGCAGTGCTGGGACTAGCAGGATCTACGAGCAGTACTTC
V gene: TRBV12-3/TRBV12-4; J gene: TRBJ2-3; clone size: few; D gene: NA; CDR3 protein: CARPSSTDTQYF; CDR3 DNA: TGTGCCAGGCCGTCAAGCACAGATACGCAGTATTTT
V gene: TRBV9; J gene: TRBJ2-6; clone size: NA; D gene: NA; CDR3 protein: CASSVFFSRTFSGANVLTF; CDR3 DNA: TGTGCCAGCAGCGTATTTTTTTCAAGGACCTTCTCTGGGGCCAACGTCCTGACTTTC
V gene: TRBV7-9; J gene: TRBJ1-1; clone size: many; D gene: NA; CDR3 protein: CASSSSGWGRGTEAFF; CDR3 DNA: TGTGCCAGCAGCTCGTCAGGGTGGGGAAGAGGGACTGAAGCTTTCTTT
V gene: TRBV24-1; J gene: TRBJ2-7; clone size: many; D gene: TRBD2; CDR3 protein: CATAVPGLAGEEEQYF; CDR3 DNA: TGTGCCACCGCGGTTCCGGGACTAGCGGGAGAAGAGGAGCAGTACTTC
V gene: TRBV5-1; J gene: TRBJ2-1; clone size: many; D gene: TRBD2; CDR3 protein: CASSLEGSGSNEQFF; CDR3 DNA: TGCGCCAGCAGCTTGGAGGGTAGCGGGAGTAATGAGCAGTTCTTC
V gene: TRBV28; J gene: TRBJ2-6; clone size: many; D gene: NA; CDR3 protein: CASSQHLPGSGANVLTF; CDR3 DNA: TGTGCCAGCAGTCAACACCTTCCAGGGTCTGGGGCCAACGTCCTGACTTTC
V gene: TRBV11-2; J gene: TRBJ2-7; clone size: few; D gene: TRBD1; CDR3 protein: CASSLDRGQARTYEQYF; CDR3 DNA: TGTGCCAGCAGCTTAGATAGGGGACAGGCGCGGACCTACGAGCAGTACTTC
V gene: TRBV12-3/TRBV12-4; J gene: TRBJ2-5; clone size: many; D gene: NA; CDR3 protein: CASSSWELETQYF; CDR3 DNA: TGTGCCAGCAGTAGCTGGGAATTAGAGACCCAGTACTTC
V gene: TRBV24-1; J gene: TRBJ2-1; clone size: many; D gene: NA; CDR3 protein: CATSDFRGKNNEQFF; CDR3 DNA: TGTGCCACCAGTGATTTTCGTGGAAAGAACAATGAGCAGTTCTTC
V gene: TRBV28; J gene: TRBJ2-5; clone size: many; D gene: NA; CDR3 protein: CASSQEETQYF; CDR3 DNA: TGTGCCAGCAGTCAAGAAGAGACCCAGTACTTC
V gene: TRBV5-1; J gene: TRBJ2-3; clone size: few; D gene: NA; CDR3 protein: CASSLNRGSTDTQYF; CDR3 DNA: TGCGCCAGCAGCTTGAATAGGGGAAGCACAGATACGCAGTATTTT
V gene: TRBV28; J gene: TRBJ2-7; clone size: many; D gene: TRBD1; CDR3 protein: CASSSTGQGAYEQYF; CDR3 DNA: TGTGCCAGCAGTTCTACGGGACAGGGGGCGTACGAGCAGTACTTC
V gene: TRBV20-1; J gene: TRBJ2-1; clone size: NA; D gene: NA; CDR3 protein: CSAHRAPNEQFF; CDR3 DNA: TGCAGTGCCCACCGAGCGCCCAATGAGCAGTTCTTC
V gene: TRBV29-1; J gene: TRBJ2-1; clone size: many; D gene: NA; CDR3 protein: CSAGGDSYNEQFF; CDR3 DNA: TGCAGCGCTGGGGGCGACTCCTACAATGAGCAGTTCTTC
V gene: TRBV20-1; J gene: TRBJ2-1; clone size: many; D gene: TRBD2; CDR3 protein: CSALMRGLAGGQGPQFF; CDR3 DNA: TGCAGTGCTCTAATGCGGGGCTTAGCGGGAGGCCAGGGGCCCCAGTTCTTC
V gene: TRBV5-4; J gene: TRBJ2-2; clone size: few; D gene: NA; CDR3 protein: CASTATGPIGELFF; CDR3 DNA: TGTGCCAGCACCGCGACAGGCCCCATCGGGGAGCTGTTTTTT
V gene: TRBV6-5; J gene: TRBJ1-5; clone size: many; D gene: NA; CDR3 protein: CASRGGTGDQPQHF; CDR3 DNA: TGTGCCAGCAGGGGAGGGACCGGCGATCAGCCCCAGCATTTT
V gene: TRBV14; J gene: TRBJ2-7; clone size: many; D gene: NA; CDR3 protein: CASSLQGTNEQYF; CDR3 DNA: TGTGCCAGCAGCCTACAGGGTACTAACGAGCAGTACTTC
V gene: TRBV12-3/TRBV12-4; J gene: TRBJ1-5; clone size: many; D gene: NA; CDR3 protein: CASSLMEGQPQHF; CDR3 DNA: TGTGCCAGCAGTTTGATGGAGGGTCAGCCCCAGCATTTT
V gene: TRBV12-3/TRBV12-4; J gene: TRBJ1-2; clone size: few; D gene: TRBD1; CDR3 protein: CASSLAWRGQGYTF; CDR3 DNA: TGTGCCAGCAGTTTAGCGTGGAGGGGGCAAGGCTACACCTTC
V gene: TRBV7-2; J gene: TRBJ1-5; clone size: many; D gene: NA; CDR3 protein: CASTLRGDQPQHF; CDR3 DNA: TGTGCCAGCACCCTGAGGGGAGATCAGCCCCAGCATTTT
V gene: TRBV7-8; J gene: TRBJ2-3; clone size: many; D gene: NA; CDR3 protein: CASSSEGRSTDTQYF; CDR3 DNA: TGTGCCAGCAGCTCCGAGGGGAGAAGCACAGATACGCAGTATTTT
V gene: TRBV20-1; J gene: TRBJ1-5; clone size: many; D gene: NA; CDR3 protein: CSARRGAGNQPQHF; CDR3 DNA: TGCAGTGCTAGAAGGGGCGCGGGCAATCAGCCCCAGCATTTT
V gene: TRBV5-1; J gene: TRBJ2-3; clone size: many; D gene: TRBD1; CDR3 protein: CASTPGQGADTQYF; CDR3 DNA: TGCGCCAGCACCCCAGGACAGGGGGCAGATACGCAGTATTTT
V gene: TRBV27; J gene: TRBJ1-2; clone size: many; D gene: TRBD1; CDR3 protein: CASSPGDRVIYYGYTF; CDR3 DNA: TGTGCCAGCAGTCCAGGGGACAGGGTTATATACTATGGCTACACCTTC
V gene: TRBV24-1; J gene: TRBJ2-1; clone size: few; D gene: NA; CDR3 protein: CATGGRSPGDTNEQFF; CDR3 DNA: TGTGCCACCGGGGGACGGAGTCCGGGAGATACCAATGAGCAGTTCTTC
V gene: TRBV5-1; J gene: TRBJ2-1; clone size: few; D gene: NA; CDR3 protein: CASSLSMPTLSSYNEQFF; CDR3 DNA: TGCGCCAGCAGCTTGTCAATGCCCACTCTCAGCTCCTACAATGAGCAGTTCTTC
V gene: TRBV6-5; J gene: TRBJ2-3; clone size: many; D gene: TRBD2; CDR3 protein: CASRSRLANTDTQYF; CDR3 DNA: TGTGCCAGCAGGAGCCGACTAGCTAACACAGATACGCAGTATTTT
V gene: TRBV20-1; J gene: TRBJ2-5; clone size: many; D gene: NA; CDR3 protein: CSARVPGGGQETQYF; CDR3 DNA: TGCAGTGCTAGAGTTCCTGGAGGGGGCCAAGAGACCCAGTACTTC
V gene: TRBV14; J gene: TRBJ2-5; clone size: many; D gene: TRBD1; CDR3 protein: CASSPTGVETQYF; CDR3 DNA: TGTGCCAGCAGCCCGACAGGGGTTGAGACCCAGTACTTC
V gene: TRBV20-1; J gene: TRBJ1-1; clone size: NA; D gene: NA; CDR3 protein: CSAIQVTNTEAFF; CDR3 DNA: TGCAGTGCTATTCAGGTGACGAACACTGAAGCTTTCTTT
V gene: TRBV4-3; J gene: TRBJ1-5; clone size: few; D gene: TRBD1; CDR3 protein: CASSQGGQGTNQPQHF; CDR3 DNA: TGCGCCAGCAGCCAAGGGGGACAGGGAACTAATCAGCCCCAGCATTTT
V gene: TRBV7-2; J gene: TRBJ2-5; clone size: NA; D gene: NA; CDR3 protein: CASSLVSAKETQYF; CDR3 DNA: TGTGCCAGCAGCTTAGTCTCGGCTAAAGAGACCCAGTACTTC
V gene: TRBV20-1; J gene: TRBJ2-5; clone size: many; D gene: TRBD1; CDR3 protein: CSASGQGRTQYF; CDR3 DNA: TGCAGTGCTAGTGGACAGGGCAGGACCCAGTACTTC
V gene: TRBV6-1; J gene: TRBJ2-1; clone size: NA; D gene: TRBD1; CDR3 protein: CASRTGASSYNEQFF; CDR3 DNA: TGTGCCAGCAGGACAGGGGCTAGCTCCTACAATGAGCAGTTCTTC
V gene: TRBV28; J gene: TRBJ2-1; clone size: many; D gene: NA; CDR3 protein: CASSSRKGLSYNEQFF; CDR3 DNA: TGTGCCAGCAGTTCGCGGAAAGGCCTCTCCTACAATGAGCAGTTCTTC
V gene: TRBV20-1; J gene: TRBJ2-7; clone size: few; D gene: TRBD1; CDR3 protein: CSASNPQDRGYEQYF; CDR3 DNA: TGCAGTGCTAGTAACCCACAGGACAGGGGCTACGAGCAGTACTTC
V gene: TRBV20-1; J gene: TRBJ2-5; clone size: many; D gene: NA; CDR3 protein: CSAEGSQETQYF; CDR3 DNA: TGCAGTGCTGAGGGGTCCCAAGAGACCCAGTACTTC